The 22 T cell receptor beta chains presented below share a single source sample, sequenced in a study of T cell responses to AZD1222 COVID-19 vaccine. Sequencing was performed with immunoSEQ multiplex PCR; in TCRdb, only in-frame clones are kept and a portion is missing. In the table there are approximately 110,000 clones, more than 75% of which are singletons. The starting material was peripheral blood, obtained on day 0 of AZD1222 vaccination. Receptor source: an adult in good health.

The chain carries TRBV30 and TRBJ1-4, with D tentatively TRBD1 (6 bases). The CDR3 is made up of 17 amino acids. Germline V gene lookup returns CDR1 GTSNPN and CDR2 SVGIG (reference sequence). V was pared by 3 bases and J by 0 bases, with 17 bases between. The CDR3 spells CAWRRGLFSATNEKLFF. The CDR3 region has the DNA TGTGCCTGGAGACGGGGGCTCTTTTCCGCAACTAATGAAAAACTGTTTTTT. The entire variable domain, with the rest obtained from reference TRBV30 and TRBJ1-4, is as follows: SQTIHQWPATLVQPVGSPLSLECTVEGTSNPNLYWYRQAAGRGLQLLFYSVGIGQISSEVPQNLSASRPQDRQFILSSKKLLLSDSGFYLCAWRRGLFSATNEKLFFGSGTQLSVL.

Written as DNA, the CDR3 is TGTGCCAGTAGTCCGCCCCGGGACCGTGAAAAACTGTTTTTT. Its protein is CASSPPRDREKLFF. The V call is TRBV19, the J call TRBJ1-4, with D possibly TRBD1 on 5 matching bases. Trimming shortened V by 5 bases and J by 7 bases, and 14 bases separated the two germline ends. The germline CDR1 and CDR2 sequences are LNHDA and SQIVND (reference sequence). The CDR3 is made up of 14 amino acids.

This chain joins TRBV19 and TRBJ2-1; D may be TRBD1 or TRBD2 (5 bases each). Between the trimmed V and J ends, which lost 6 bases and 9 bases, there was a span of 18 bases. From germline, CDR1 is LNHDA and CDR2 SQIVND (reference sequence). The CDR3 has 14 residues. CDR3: CASSYSEGNGEQFF. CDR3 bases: TGTGCCAGTAGCTACAGTGAGGGGAACGGTGAGCAGTTCTTC. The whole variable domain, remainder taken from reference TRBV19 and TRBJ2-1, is DGGITQSPKYLFRKEGQNVTLSCEQNLNHDAMYWYRQDPGQGLRLIYYSQIVNDFQKGDIAEGYSVSREKKESFPLTVTSAQKNPTAFYLCASSYSEGNGEQFFGPGTRLTVL.

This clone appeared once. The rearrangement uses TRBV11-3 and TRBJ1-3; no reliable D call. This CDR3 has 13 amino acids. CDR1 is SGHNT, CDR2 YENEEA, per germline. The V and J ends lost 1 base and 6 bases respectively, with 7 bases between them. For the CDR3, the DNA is TGTGCCAGCAGCTTAGGACTGGCAAACACCATATATTTT. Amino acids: CASSLGLANTIYF.

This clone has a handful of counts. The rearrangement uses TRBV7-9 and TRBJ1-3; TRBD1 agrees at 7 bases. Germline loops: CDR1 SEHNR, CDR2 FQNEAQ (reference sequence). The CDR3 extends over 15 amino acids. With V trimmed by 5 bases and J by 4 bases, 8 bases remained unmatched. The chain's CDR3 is CASSPRGTEGNTIYF. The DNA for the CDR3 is TGTGCCAGCAGCCCTAGAGGGACAGAAGGAAACACCATATATTTT.

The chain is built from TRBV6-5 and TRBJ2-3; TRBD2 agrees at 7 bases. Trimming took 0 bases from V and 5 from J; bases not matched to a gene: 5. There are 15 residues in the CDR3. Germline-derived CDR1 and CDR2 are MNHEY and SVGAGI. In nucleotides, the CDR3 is TGTGCCAGCAGTTACTCGGGAGGGATCAGAGATACGCAGTATTTT. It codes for CASSYSGGIRDTQYF.

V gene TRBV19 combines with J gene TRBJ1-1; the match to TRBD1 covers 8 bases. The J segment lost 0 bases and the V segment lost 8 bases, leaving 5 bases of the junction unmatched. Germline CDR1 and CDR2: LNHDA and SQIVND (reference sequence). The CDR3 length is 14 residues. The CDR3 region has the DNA TGTGCCAGTTTGAGGACAGGGATGAACACTGAAGCTTTCTTT. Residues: CASLRTGMNTEAFF.

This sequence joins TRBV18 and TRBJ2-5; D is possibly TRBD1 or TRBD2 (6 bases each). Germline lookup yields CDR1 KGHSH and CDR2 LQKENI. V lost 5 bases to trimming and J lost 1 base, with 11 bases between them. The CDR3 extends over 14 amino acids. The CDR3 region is CASSAQGGQETQYF. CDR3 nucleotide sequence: TGTGCCAGCTCAGCACAGGGAGGCCAAGAGACCCAGTACTTC.

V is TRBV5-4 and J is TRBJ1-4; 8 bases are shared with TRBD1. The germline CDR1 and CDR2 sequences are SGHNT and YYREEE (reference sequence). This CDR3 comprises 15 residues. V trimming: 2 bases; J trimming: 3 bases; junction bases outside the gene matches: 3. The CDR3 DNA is TGTGCCAGCAGCTTAGCGACAGGGGCTAATGAAAAACTGTTTTTT. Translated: CASSLATGANEKLFF.

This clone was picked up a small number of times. CDR3 nucleotide sequence: TGTGCCAGCTCGGGGGCGGGAATGAAGAATGAGCAGTTCTTC. It encodes CASSGAGMKNEQFF. This chain links TRBV5-4 with TRBJ2-1, with D perhaps being TRBD1 or TRBD2 (6 bases each). This CDR3 has 14 residues. The germline gives CDR1 SGHNT, CDR2 YYREEE (reference sequence). Trimming removed 7 bases at V and 7 bases at J, with 18 bases between.

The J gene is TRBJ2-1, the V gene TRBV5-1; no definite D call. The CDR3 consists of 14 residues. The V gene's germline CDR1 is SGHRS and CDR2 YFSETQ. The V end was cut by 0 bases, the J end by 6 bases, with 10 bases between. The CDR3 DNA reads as TGCGCCAGCAGCTTGGGTGGTAGTTTCAATGAGCAGTTCTTC. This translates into CASSLGGSFNEQFF.

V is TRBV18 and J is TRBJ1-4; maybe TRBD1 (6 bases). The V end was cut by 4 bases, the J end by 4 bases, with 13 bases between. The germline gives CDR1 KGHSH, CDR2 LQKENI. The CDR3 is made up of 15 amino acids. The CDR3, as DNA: TGTGCCAGCTCACGTAACAGGGTGGATAATGAAAAACTGTTTTTT. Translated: CASSRNRVDNEKLFF.

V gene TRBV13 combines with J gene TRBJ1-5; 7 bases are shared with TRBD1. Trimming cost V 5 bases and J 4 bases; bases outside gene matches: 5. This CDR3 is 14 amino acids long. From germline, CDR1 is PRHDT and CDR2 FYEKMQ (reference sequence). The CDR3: CASSKGAGNQPQHF. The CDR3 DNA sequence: TGTGCCAGCAGCAAGGGGGCAGGGAATCAGCCCCAGCATTTT.

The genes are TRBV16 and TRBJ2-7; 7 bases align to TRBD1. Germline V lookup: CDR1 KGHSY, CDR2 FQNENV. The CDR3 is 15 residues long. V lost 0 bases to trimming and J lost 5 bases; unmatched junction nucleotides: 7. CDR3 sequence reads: CASSQSRDRVNEQYF. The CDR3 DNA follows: TGTGCCAGCAGCCAATCCCGTGACAGGGTTAACGAGCAGTACTTC.

The CDR3 spells CASSAAGTSGYEQYF. CDR3 DNA: TGTGCCAGCAGCGCCGCCGGGACTAGCGGATACGAGCAGTACTTC. This chain connects TRBV3-1 (or the pseudogene TRBV3-2) to TRBJ2-7, with 11 bases fitting TRBD2. J lost 4 bases, V lost 5 bases, and 7 bases had no gene match. Germline lookup yields CDR1 LGHDT and CDR2 YNNKEL (reference sequence). The CDR3 runs to 15 residues.

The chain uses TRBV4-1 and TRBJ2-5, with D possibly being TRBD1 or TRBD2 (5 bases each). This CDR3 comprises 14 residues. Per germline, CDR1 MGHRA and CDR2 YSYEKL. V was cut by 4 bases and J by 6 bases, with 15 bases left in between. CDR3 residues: CASSPRGDSKTQYF. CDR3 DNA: TGCGCCAGCAGCCCCCGGGGCGACAGTAAGACCCAGTACTTC.

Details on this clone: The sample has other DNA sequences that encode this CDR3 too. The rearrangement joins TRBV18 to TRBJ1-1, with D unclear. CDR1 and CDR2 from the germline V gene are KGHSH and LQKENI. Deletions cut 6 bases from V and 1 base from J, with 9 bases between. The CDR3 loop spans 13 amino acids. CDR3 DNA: TGTGCCAGCTCGGTAGGGCAGAACACTGAAGCTTTCTTT. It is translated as CASSVGQNTEAFF. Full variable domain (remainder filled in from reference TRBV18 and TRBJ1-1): NAGVMQNPRHLVRRRGQEARLRCSPMKGHSHVYWYRQLPEEGLKFMVYLQKENIIDESGMPKERFSAEFPKEGPSILRIQQVVRGDSAAYFCASSVGQNTEAFFGQGTRLTVV.

For the CDR3, the DNA is TGTGCCAGCAGCCATAGACAGGGGGCACACTACGAGCAGTACTTC. Its translation is CASSHRQGAHYEQYF. J is TRBJ2-7 and V is TRBV6-5, with TRBD1 matching 10 bases. This CDR3 comprises 15 residues. V shed 6 bases and J 3 bases; nucleotides not matched to a gene: 8. Germline loops: CDR1 MNHEY, CDR2 SVGAGI.

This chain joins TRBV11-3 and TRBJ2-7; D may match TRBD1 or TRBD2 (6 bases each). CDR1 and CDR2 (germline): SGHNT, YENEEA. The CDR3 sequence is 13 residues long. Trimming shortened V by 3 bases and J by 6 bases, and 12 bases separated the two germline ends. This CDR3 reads CASSLEGGSEQYF. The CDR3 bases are TGTGCCAGCAGCTTGGAGGGGGGATCCGAGCAGTACTTC.

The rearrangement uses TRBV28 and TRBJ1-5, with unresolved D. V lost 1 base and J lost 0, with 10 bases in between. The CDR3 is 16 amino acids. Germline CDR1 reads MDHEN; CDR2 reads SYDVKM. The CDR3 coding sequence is TGTGCCAGCAGTTTATTCACGGTATTTAGCAATCAGCCCCAGCATTTT. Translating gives CASSLFTVFSNQPQHF.

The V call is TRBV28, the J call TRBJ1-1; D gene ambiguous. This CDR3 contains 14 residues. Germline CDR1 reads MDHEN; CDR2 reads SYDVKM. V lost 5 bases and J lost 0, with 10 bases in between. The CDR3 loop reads CASSRASMNTEAFF. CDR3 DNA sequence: TGTGCCAGCAGTCGGGCATCCATGAACACTGAAGCTTTCTTT.

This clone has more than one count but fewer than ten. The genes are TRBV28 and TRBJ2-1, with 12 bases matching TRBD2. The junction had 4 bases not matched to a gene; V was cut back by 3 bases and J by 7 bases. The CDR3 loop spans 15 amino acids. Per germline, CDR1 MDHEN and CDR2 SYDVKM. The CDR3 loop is CASSFLAGGNNEQFF. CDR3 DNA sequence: TGTGCCAGCAGTTTCCTAGCGGGAGGGAATAATGAGCAGTTCTTC. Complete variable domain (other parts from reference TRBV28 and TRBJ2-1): DVKVTQSSRYLVKRTGEKVFLECVQDMDHENMFWYRQDPGLGLRLIYFSYDVKMKEKGDIPEGYSVSREKKERFSLILESASTNQTSMYLCASSFLAGGNNEQFFGPGTRLTVL.